The entry below describes one T cell receptor beta chain. The antigen is unknown. Brentuximab vedotin exposure varied, and every patient relapsed after autologous stem cell transplantation. This sample was taken from a study of PD-1 blockade in classical Hodgkin lymphoma. General study results and limits: Those starting nivolumab under 1 year post-ASCT were excluded.

Some clones are missing from TCRdb's copy, which holds only in-frame ones; the method was immunoSEQ multiplex PCR. The sample has about 110,000 clones, around 89% seen once. The V end was cut by 1 base, the J end by 4 bases, with 8 bases between. This CDR3 contains 13 residues. Per germline, CDR1 LNHNV and CDR2 YYDKDF (reference sequence). The source is a human donor with classical Hodgkin lymphoma. Sequences were derived from peripheral blood mononuclear cells (PBMCs), sampled before the second cycle of nivolumab. The chain carries TRBV15 and TRBJ2-7; no firm D call. The CDR3 sequence: CATSRAIQYEQYF. The CDR3 nucleotides are TGTGCCACCAGCAGAGCCATTCAGTACGAGCAGTACTTC.